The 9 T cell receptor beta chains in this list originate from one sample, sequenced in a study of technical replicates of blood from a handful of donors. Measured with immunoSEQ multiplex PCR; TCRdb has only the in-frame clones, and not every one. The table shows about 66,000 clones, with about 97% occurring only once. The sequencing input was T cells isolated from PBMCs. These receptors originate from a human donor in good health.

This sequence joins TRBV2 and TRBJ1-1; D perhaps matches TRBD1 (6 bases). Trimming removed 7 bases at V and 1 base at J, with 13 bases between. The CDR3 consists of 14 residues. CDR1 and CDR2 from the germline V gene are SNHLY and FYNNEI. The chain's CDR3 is CASTEQGTNTEAFF. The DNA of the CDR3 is TGTGCCAGCACGGAGCAGGGGACGAACACTGAAGCTTTCTTT.

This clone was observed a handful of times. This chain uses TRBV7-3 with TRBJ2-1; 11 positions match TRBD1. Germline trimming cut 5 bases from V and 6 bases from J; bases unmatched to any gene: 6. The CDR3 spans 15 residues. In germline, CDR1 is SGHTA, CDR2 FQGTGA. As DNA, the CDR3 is TGTGCCAGCAGCCAGGGACAGGGGGGTATCAATGAGCAGTTCTTC. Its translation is CASSQGQGGINEQFF. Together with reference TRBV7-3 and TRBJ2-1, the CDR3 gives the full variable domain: GAGVSQTPSNKVTEKGKYVELRCDPISGHTALYWYRQSLGQGPEFLIYFQGTGAADDSGLPNDRFFAVRPEGSVSTLKIQRTERGDSAVYLCASSQGQGGINEQFFGPGTRLTVL.

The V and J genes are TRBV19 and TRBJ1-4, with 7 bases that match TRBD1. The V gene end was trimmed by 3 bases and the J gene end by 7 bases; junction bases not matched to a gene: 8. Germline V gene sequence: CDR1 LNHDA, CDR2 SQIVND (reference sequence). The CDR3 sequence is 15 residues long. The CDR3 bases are TGTGCCAGTAGTATTAAGACAGGGTGGATTGAAAAACTGTTTTTT. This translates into CASSIKTGWIEKLFF.

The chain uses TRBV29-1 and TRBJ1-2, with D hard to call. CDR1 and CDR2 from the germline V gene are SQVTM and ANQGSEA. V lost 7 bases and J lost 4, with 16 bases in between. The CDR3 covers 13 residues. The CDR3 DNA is TGCAGCGCGACCGGAACTAGCTTCTATGGCTACACCTTC. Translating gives CSATGTSFYGYTF. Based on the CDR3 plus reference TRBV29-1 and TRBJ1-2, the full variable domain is SAVISQKPSRDICQRGTSLTIQCQVDSQVTMMFWYRQQPGQSLTLIATANQGSEATYESGFVIDKFPISRPNLTFSTLTVSNMSPEDSSIYLCSATGTSFYGYTFGSGTRLTVV.

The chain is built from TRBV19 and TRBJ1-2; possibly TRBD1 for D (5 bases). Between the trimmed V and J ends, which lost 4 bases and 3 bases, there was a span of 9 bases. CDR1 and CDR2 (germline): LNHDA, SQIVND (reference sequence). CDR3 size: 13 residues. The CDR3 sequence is CASSSGADYGYTF. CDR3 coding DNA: TGTGCCAGTAGTAGCGGGGCAGACTATGGCTACACCTTC.

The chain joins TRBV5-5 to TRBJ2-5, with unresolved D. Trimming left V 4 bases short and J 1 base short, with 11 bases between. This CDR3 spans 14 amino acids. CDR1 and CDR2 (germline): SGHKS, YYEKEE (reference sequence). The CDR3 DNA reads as TGTGCCAGCAGCGACACCTGGTTCCAAGAGACCCAGTACTTC. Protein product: CASSDTWFQETQYF.

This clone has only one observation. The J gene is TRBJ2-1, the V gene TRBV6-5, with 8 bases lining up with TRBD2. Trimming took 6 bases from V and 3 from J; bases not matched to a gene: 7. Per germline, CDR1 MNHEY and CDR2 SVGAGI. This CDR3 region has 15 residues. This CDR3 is CASSSLAELYNEQFF. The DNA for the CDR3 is TGTGCCAGCAGCTCACTAGCGGAACTCTACAATGAGCAGTTCTTC.

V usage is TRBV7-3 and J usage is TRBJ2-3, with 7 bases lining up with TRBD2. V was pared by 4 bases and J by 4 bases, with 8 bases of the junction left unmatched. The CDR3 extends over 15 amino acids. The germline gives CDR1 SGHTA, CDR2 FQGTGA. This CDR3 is CASSYDAGVADTQYF. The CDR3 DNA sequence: TGTGCCAGCAGCTATGACGCGGGAGTCGCAGATACGCAGTATTTT.

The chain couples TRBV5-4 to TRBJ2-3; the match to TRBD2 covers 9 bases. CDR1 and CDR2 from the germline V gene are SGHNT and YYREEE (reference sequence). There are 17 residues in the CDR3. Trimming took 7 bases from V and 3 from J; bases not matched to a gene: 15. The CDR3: CASSAGGFGIFTDTQYF. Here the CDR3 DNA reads TGTGCCAGCTCAGCGGGAGGATTTGGGATTTTTACAGATACGCAGTATTTT.